These 22 T cell receptor beta chains were all obtained from the same sample, sequenced in a study of blood T cell repertoires in COVID-19. Clones were read by immunoSEQ multiplex PCR, and TCRdb kept only the in-frame ones, dropping some. Here the sample spans approximately 65,000 clones, 65% to 85% being singletons. Sequencing input: PBMCs or T cells enriched from blood (not recorded which). The receptors originated from a woman aged 55-69 years who had been exposed to COVID-19.

The genes are TRBV5-4 and TRBJ1-2; TRBD1 matches 9 bases. Germline CDR1 reads SGHNT; CDR2 reads YYREEE (reference sequence). The CDR3 runs 15 residues. With V trimmed by 4 bases and J by 4 bases, 8 bases remained unmatched. The CDR3 nucleotides read TGTGCCAGCAGCCCTGGGGGACAGGGAACCTATGGCTACACCTTC. Its translation: CASSPGGQGTYGYTF.

The J gene is TRBJ2-1, the V gene TRBV24-1; 9 bases are a match to TRBD1. The V gene's germline CDR1 is KGHDR and CDR2 SFDVKD. V lost 3 bases and J lost 6; bases outside the gene matches: 5. This CDR3 is built from 15 residues. The CDR3 region is CATSDPGQGVNEQFF. CDR3 in DNA: TGTGCCACCAGTGATCCGGGACAGGGTGTCAATGAGCAGTTCTTC.

This clone was found once. DNA for the CDR3: TGTGCCAGCAGTGCCCCTGGGGAGAGCAATCAGCCCCAGCATTTT. As protein: CASSAPGESNQPQHF. The chain employs TRBV25-1 and TRBJ1-5, with no clear D. Looked up from germline, CDR1 is MGHDK and CDR2 is SYGVNS. Deletions cut 4 bases from V and 1 base from J, with 11 bases between. CDR3 length equals 15 residues.

The gene calls are TRBV13 and TRBJ2-3; D unclear. In germline, CDR1 is PRHDT, CDR2 FYEKMQ (reference sequence). Deletions cut 6 bases from V and 3 bases from J, with 7 bases between. The CDR3 covers 12 residues. The CDR3 protein is CASSWRTDTQYF. For the CDR3, the DNA is TGTGCCAGCAGTTGGCGGACAGATACGCAGTATTTT.

The chain links TRBV30 to TRBJ2-1; 14 bases are shared with TRBD2. J lost 5 bases, V lost 3 bases, and 9 bases had no gene match. Germline-derived CDR1 and CDR2 are GTSNPN and SVGIG (reference sequence). CDR3 size: 17 residues. CDR3 residues: CAWSPPGTSGSDNEQFF. DNA of the CDR3: TGTGCCTGGAGCCCTCCAGGGACTAGCGGGAGTGACAATGAGCAGTTCTTC.

The chain combines TRBV2 with TRBJ1-2; 7 bases are a match to TRBD1. The CDR3 is made up of 15 amino acids. Trimming took 4 bases from V and 3 from J; bases not matched to a gene: 8. In germline, CDR1 is SNHLY, CDR2 FYNNEI. The CDR3 protein is CASSVTGLVDYGYTF. CDR3 DNA sequence: TGTGCCAGCAGTGTGACAGGGCTTGTAGACTATGGCTACACCTTC.

This chain uses TRBV28 with TRBJ2-3; possibly TRBD2 for D (5 bases). Germline V gene sequence: CDR1 MDHEN, CDR2 SYDVKM. V was trimmed by 5 bases and J by 7 bases, leaving 13 bases between them. CDR3 length: 13 amino acids. CDR3 sequence: CASSPPPGNTQYF. Written as DNA, the CDR3 is TGTGCCAGCAGTCCCCCCCCCGGGAATACGCAGTATTTT.

This clone was detected once. At one end, the junction sequence differs from germline, possibly due to a read error. V gene TRBV6-1 combines with J gene TRBJ1-1; unclear D gene. The CDR3 consists of 15 residues. Germline CDR1 is MNHNS and CDR2 is SASEGT. CDR3 residues: CASSEGRETNTEAFF. The CDR3 nucleotides read TGTGCCAGCAGCGAAGGTCGGGAAACGAACACTGAAGCTTTCTTT.

The chain combines TRBV7-8 with TRBJ1-6; D gene unclear. Germline lookup yields CDR1 SGHVS and CDR2 FQNEAQ. The CDR3 loop spans 17 amino acids. Trimming pared 5 bases from V and 8 bases from J, leaving 22 bases between. Here the CDR3 DNA reads TGTGCCAGCAGCCTCCCGGGGAGGGCCAAGAAGTATTCACCCCTCCACTTT. It codes for CASSLPGRAKKYSPLHF.

V and J are TRBV18 and TRBJ1-2, with a weak D call TRBD1 (6 bases). The V end was cut by 2 bases, the J end by 4 bases, with 14 bases between. Germline V gene data show CDR1 as KGHSH and CDR2 as LQKENI. The CDR3 spans 15 residues. Here the CDR3 DNA reads TGTGCCAGCTCACCATCTGCGCAGGGGCCCTATGGCTACACCTTC. It is translated as CASSPSAQGPYGYTF. The full variable domain, completed using reference TRBV18 and TRBJ1-2, is NAGVMQNPRHLVRRRGQEARLRCSPMKGHSHVYWYRQLPEEGLKFMVYLQKENIIDESGMPKERFSAEFPKEGPSILRIQQVVRGDSAAYFCASSPSAQGPYGYTFGSGTRLTVV.

This clone was seen more than once but under ten times. The CDR3 protein is CAWRLAGATDTQYF. The CDR3 bases are TGTGCCTGGAGACTAGCGGGAGCCACAGATACGCAGTATTTT. The chain links TRBV30 to TRBJ2-3; TRBD2 aligns across 11 bases. J was trimmed by 2 bases and V by 3 bases; bases with no gene match: 1. The CDR3 covers 14 residues. CDR1 and CDR2 from the germline V gene are GTSNPN and SVGIG (reference sequence).

The chain joins TRBV28 to TRBJ1-1; D might be TRBD1 (6 bases). Germline CDR1 is MDHEN and CDR2 is SYDVKM. The CDR3 sequence is 15 residues long. With 6 bases removed from V and 6 bases from J, the gap between germline ends came to 20 bases. This CDR3 reads CASRTTQGPGAEAFF. The CDR3 DNA follows: TGTGCCAGCAGAACCACCCAGGGGCCCGGGGCTGAAGCTTTCTTT.

This rearrangement joins TRBV28 to TRBJ2-3, with D possibly matching TRBD2 (6 bases). Between the trimmed V and J ends, which lost 5 bases and 1 base, there was a span of 22 bases. The germline CDR1 and CDR2 sequences are MDHEN and SYDVKM. The CDR3 has 18 residues. The CDR3 sequence: CASSLVKLADVRTDTQYF. The DNA of the CDR3 is TGTGCCAGCAGTCTCGTGAAACTAGCTGACGTTCGCACAGATACGCAGTATTTT.

This chain joins TRBV14 and TRBJ2-5; D remains unclear. CDR3 length equals 14 residues. Germline V gene sequence: CDR1 SGHDN, CDR2 FVKESK. V lost 8 bases and J 2 bases, leaving 15 bases between the germline ends. CDR3 region: CASSETDFQETQYF. CDR3 sequence (DNA): TGTGCCAGCTCCGAGACTGACTTTCAAGAGACCCAGTACTTC.

This chain connects TRBV7-2 to TRBJ1-1; D remains ambiguous. The CDR3 consists of 15 residues. The V gene's germline CDR1 is SGHTA and CDR2 FQGNSA. Deletions cut 2 bases from V and 7 bases from J, with 17 bases between. The CDR3 region has the DNA TGTGCCAGCAGCTTATACCCGGTCCCAGCGAGTGAAGCTTTCTTT. Protein product: CASSLYPVPASEAFF.

V is TRBV9 and J is TRBJ2-7; 7 nucleotides agree with TRBD1. Germline values: CDR1 SGDLS, CDR2 YYNGEE. There are 14 residues in the CDR3. V lost 4 bases to trimming and J lost 0 bases; unmatched junction nucleotides: 4. CDR3 loop: CASSHTGDSYEQYF. The DNA for the CDR3 is TGTGCCAGCAGCCACACAGGGGACTCCTACGAGCAGTACTTC.

The gene calls are TRBV10-3 and TRBJ1-5; 8 bases agree with TRBD1. The CDR3 loop spans 13 amino acids. Germline V gives CDR1 ENHRY, CDR2 SYGVKD. Trimming took 3 bases from V and 8 from J; bases not matched to a gene: 3. Written as DNA, the CDR3 is TGTGCCATCAGTGAACAGGGGGGTGAGCCCCAGCATTTT. It yields the protein CAISEQGGEPQHF.

The CDR3 region is CASSEYTALYTF. Written as DNA, the CDR3 is TGTGCCAGCAGTGAATACACAGCCCTCTACACCTTC. The J gene is TRBJ1-2, the V gene TRBV6-1; D is uncertain. Germline assignment: CDR1 MNHNS and CDR2 SASEGT. The CDR3 spans 12 residues. Trimming removed 2 bases from V and 10 bases from J, with 11 bases in between.

The DNA for the CDR3 is TGTGCCAGCAGTTTATTGGGACAGGGCCCCTACGAGCAGTACTTC. The encoded protein is CASSLLGQGPYEQYF. The rearrangement uses TRBV28 and TRBJ2-7; TRBD1 matches 9 bases. V shed 1 base and J 2 bases; nucleotides not matched to a gene: 3. The germline gives CDR1 MDHEN, CDR2 SYDVKM. The CDR3 length is 15 residues.

This chain connects TRBV14 to TRBJ2-1, with 10 bases fitting TRBD2. V dropped 0 bases and J dropped 6; count of bases not matched to a gene: 11. The CDR3 is made up of 18 amino acids. Looked up from germline, CDR1 is SGHDN and CDR2 is FVKESK. The CDR3, as DNA: TGTGCCAGCAGCCAAGAATCTATTTCGGCTAGCGGGAGCAATGAGCAGTTCTTC. Its protein product is CASSQESISASGSNEQFF.

The chain couples TRBV28 to TRBJ1-1, with a weak D call TRBD1 (5 bases). Trimming shortened V by 7 bases and J by 4 bases, and 16 bases separated the two germline ends. CDR1 is MDHEN and CDR2 is SYDVKM in the germline V gene. This CDR3 is 14 amino acids long. The CDR3, as DNA: TGTGCCAGCACCCTCACAGGATCGACCACTGAAGCTTTCTTT. Translating gives CASTLTGSTTEAFF.

This clone was detected a few times. The CDR3 protein is CASSRLSLSSYEQYF. The CDR3 DNA reads TGTGCCAGCTCACGACTTTCGCTAAGCTCCTACGAGCAGTACTTC. This chain uses TRBV18 with TRBJ2-7; no clear D gene. The V gene's germline CDR1 is KGHSH and CDR2 LQKENI. The CDR3 loop spans 15 amino acids. Trimming took off 4 bases at V and 0 bases at J, with 13 bases between the two ends.